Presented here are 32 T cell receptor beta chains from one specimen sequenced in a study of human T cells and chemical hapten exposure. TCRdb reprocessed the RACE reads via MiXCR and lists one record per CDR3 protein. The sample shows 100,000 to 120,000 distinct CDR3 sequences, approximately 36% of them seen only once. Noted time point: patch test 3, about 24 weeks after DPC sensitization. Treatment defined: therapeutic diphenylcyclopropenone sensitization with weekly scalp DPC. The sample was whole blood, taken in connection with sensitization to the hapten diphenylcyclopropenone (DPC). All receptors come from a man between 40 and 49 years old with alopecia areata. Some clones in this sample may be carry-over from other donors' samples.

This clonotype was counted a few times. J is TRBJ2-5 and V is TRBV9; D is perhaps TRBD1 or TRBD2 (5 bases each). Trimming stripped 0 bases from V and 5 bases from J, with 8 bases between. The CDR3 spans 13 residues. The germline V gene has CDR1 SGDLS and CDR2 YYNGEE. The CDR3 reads CASSVEWGETQYF. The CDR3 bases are TGTGCCAGCAGCGTAGAATGGGGGGAGACCCAGTACTTC.

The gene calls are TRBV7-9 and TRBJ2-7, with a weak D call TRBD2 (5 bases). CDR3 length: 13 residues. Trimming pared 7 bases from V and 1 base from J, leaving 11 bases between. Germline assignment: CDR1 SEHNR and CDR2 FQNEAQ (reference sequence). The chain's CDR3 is CASTGVGSYEQYF. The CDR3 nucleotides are TGTGCCAGCACCGGGGTTGGGTCCTACGAGCAGTACTTC. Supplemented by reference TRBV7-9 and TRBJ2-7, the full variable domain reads DTGVSQNPRHKITKRGQNVTFRCDPISEHNRLYWYRQTLGQGPEFLTYFQNEAQLEKSRLLSDRFSAERPKGSFSTLEIQRTEQGDSAMYLCASTGVGSYEQYFGPGTRLTVT.

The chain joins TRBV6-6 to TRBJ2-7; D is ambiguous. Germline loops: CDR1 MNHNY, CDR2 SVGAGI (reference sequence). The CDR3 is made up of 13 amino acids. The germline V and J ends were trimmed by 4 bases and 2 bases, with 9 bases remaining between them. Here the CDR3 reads CASSSHGAYEQYF. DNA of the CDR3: TGTGCCAGCAGTTCCCATGGGGCCTACGAGCAGTACTTC.

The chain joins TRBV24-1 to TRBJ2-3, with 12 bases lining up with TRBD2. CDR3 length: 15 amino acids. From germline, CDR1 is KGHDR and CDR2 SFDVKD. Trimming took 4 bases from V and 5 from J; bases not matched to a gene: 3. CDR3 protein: CATSDRTSGKDTQYF. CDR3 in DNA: TGTGCCACCAGTGACCGGACTAGCGGGAAAGATACGCAGTATTTT.

DNA for the CDR3: TGCGCCAGCAGCGTGGGACTAGCGGGGGTCTACAATGAGCAGTTCTTC. Protein product: CASSVGLAGVYNEQFF. This sequence joins TRBV5-1 and TRBJ2-1; 14 bases line up with TRBD2. This CDR3 has 16 residues. Trimming removed 4 bases from V and 3 bases from J; junction bases left unmatched: 3. Per the germline V gene, CDR1 is SGHRS and CDR2 is YFSETQ. Combining the CDR3 with reference TRBV5-1 and TRBJ2-1 gives the whole variable domain KAGVTQTPRYLIKTRGQQVTLSCSPISGHRSVSWYQQTPGQGLQFLFEYFSETQRNKGNFPGRFSGRQFSNSRSEMNVSTLELGDSALYLCASSVGLAGVYNEQFFGPGTRLTVL.

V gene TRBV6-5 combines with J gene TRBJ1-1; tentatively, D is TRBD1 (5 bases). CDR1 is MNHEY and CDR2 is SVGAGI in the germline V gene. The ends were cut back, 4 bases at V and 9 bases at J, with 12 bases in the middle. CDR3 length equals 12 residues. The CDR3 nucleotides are TGTGCCAGCAGTTTGACCGGGGCTAAAGCTTTCTTT. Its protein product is CASSLTGAKAFF.

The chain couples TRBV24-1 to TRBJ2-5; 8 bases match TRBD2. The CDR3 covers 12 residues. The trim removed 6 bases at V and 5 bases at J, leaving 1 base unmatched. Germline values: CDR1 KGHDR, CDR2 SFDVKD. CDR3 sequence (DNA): TGTGCCACCAGTAGCGGGAGTGAGACCCAGTACTTC. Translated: CATSSGSETQYF.

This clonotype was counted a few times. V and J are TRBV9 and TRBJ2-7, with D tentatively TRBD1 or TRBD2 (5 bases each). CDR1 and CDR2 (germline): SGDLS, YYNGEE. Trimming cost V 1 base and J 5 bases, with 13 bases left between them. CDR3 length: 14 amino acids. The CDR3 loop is CASSVSQGANEQYF. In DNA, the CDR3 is TGTGCCAGCAGCGTATCCCAGGGAGCGAACGAGCAGTACTTC.

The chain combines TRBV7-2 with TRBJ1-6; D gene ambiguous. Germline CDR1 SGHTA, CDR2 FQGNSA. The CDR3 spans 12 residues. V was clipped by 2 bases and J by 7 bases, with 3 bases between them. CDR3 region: CASSLPNSPLHF. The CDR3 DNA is TGTGCCAGCAGCTTACCGAATTCACCCCTCCACTTT.

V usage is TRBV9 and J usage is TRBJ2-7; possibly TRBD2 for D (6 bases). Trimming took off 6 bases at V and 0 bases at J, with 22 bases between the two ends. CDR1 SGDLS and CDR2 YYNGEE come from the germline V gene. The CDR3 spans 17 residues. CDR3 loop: CASISRSGGVDSYEQYV. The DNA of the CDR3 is TGTGCCAGCATCTCCCGATCCGGAGGGGTGGACTCCTACGAGCAGTACGTC.

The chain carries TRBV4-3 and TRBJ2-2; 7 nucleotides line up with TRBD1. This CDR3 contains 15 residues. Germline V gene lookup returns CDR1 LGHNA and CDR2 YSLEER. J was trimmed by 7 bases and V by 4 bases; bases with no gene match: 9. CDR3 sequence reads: CASSPTRDRNGELFF. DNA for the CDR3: TGCGCCAGCAGCCCAACCAGGGACAGAAACGGGGAGCTGTTTTTT.

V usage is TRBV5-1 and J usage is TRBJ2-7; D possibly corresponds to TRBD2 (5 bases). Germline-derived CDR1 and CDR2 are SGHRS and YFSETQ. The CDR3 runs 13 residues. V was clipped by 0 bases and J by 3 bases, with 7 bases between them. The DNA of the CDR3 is TGCGCCAGCAGCTTGGACGGGGTCTACGAGCAGTACGTC. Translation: CASSLDGVYEQYV.

CDR3 loop: CASSEYRLAAFNEQFF. CDR3 in DNA: TGTGCCAGCAGTGAATATCGACTAGCGGCCTTCAATGAGCAGTTCTTC. V is TRBV25-1 and J is TRBJ2-1; 9 bases align to TRBD2. The V and J ends lost 0 bases and 6 bases, in that order; junction bases with no gene match: 6. The length of the CDR3 is 16 residues. From germline, CDR1 is MGHDK and CDR2 SYGVNS.

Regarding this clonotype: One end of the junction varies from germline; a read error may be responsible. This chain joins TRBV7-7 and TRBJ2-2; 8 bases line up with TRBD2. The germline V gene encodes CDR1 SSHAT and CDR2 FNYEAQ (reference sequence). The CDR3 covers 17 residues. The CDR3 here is CASSLGLSGTNTGELFF. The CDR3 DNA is TGTGCTAGCAGCTTAGGACTTAGCGGGACGAACACCGGGGAGCTGTTTTTT.

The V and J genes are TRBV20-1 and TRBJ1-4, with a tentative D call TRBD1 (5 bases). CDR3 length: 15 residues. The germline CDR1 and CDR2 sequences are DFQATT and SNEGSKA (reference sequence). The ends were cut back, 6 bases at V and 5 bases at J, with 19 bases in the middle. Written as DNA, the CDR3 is TGCAGTGCACTCCGAGACGGGGGGAGAAATGAAAAACTGTTTTTT. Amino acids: CSALRDGGRNEKLFF.

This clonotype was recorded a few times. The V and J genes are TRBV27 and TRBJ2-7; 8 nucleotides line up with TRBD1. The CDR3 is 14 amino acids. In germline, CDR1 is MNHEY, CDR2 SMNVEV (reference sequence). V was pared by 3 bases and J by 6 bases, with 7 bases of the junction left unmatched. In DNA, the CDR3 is TGTGCCAGCAGTTTTTATCAGGGGGCTCCCGAGCAGTACTTC. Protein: CASSFYQGAPEQYF.

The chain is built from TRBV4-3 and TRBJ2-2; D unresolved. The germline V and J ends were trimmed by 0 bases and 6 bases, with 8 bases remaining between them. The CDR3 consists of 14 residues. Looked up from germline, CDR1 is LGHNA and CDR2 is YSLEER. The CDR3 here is CASSQDKGSGELFF. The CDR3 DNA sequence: TGCGCCAGCAGCCAAGATAAGGGTTCCGGGGAGCTGTTTTTT.

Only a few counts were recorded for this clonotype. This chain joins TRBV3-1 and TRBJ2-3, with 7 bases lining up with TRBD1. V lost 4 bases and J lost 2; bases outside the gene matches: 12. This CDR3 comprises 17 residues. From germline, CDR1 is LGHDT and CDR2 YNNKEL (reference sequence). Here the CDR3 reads CASSPLNPTGNTDTQYF. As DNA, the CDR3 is TGTGCCAGCAGCCCCCTGAACCCGACAGGGAACACAGATACGCAGTATTTT.

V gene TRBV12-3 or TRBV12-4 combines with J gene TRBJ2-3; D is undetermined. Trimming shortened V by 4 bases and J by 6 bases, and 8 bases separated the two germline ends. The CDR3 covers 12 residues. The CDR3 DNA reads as TGTGCCAGCAGTTCCATTCCCGATACGCAGTATTTT. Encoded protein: CASSSIPDTQYF.

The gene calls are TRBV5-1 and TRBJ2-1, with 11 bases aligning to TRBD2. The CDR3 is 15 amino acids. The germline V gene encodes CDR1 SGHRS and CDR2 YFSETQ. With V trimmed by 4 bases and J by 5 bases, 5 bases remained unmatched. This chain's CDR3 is CASSTGTSGHNEQFF. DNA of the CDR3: TGCGCCAGCAGCACCGGGACTAGCGGACACAATGAGCAGTTCTTC.

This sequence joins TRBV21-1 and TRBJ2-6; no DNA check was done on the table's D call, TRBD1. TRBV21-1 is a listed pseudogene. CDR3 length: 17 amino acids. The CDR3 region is CASSKKGDRTGANVLTF. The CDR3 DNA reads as TGTGCCAGCAGCAAAAAGGGGGACAGAACTGGGGCCAACGTCCTGACTTTC.

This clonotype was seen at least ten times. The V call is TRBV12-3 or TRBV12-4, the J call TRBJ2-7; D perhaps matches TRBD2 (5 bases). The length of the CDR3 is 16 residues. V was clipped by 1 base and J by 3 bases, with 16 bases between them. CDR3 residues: CASSLETPHGNYEQYV. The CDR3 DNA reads TGTGCCAGCAGTTTAGAAACCCCTCACGGGAACTACGAGCAGTACGTC.

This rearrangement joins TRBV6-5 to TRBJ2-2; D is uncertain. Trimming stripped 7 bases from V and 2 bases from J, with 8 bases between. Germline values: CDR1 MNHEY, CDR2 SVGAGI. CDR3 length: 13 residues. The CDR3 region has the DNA TGTGCCAGCATCAGAAAAAACACCGGGGAGCTGTTTTTT. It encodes CASIRKNTGELFF.

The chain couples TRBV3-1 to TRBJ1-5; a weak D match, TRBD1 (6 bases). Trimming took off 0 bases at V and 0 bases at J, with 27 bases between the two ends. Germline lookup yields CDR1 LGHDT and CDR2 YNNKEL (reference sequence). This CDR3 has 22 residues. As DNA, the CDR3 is TGTGCCAGCAGCCAAGAGCGACGTGTACCCTGGGACACTTGGGATAGCAATCAGCCCCAGCATTTT. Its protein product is CASSQERRVPWDTWDSNQPQHF. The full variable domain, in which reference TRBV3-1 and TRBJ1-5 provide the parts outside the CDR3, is DTAVSQTPKYLVTQMGNDKSIKCEQNLGHDTMYWYKQDSKKFLKIMFSYNNKELIINETVPNRFSPKSPDKAHLNLHINSLELGDSAVYFCASSQERRVPWDTWDSNQPQHFGDGTRLSIL.

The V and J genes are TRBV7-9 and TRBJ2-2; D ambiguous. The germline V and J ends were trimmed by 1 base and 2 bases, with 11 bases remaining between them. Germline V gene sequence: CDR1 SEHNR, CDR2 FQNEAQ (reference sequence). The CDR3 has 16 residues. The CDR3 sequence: CASSLVRQANTGELFF. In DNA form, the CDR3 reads TGTGCCAGCAGCTTAGTTAGGCAGGCTAACACCGGGGAGCTGTTTTTT.

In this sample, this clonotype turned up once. The CDR3 bases are TGTGCCAGCAGCTCTGGTGGCGGACGCTCCTACAATGAGCAGTTCTTC. Protein sequence: CASSSGGGRSYNEQFF. The chain recombines TRBV11-3 with TRBJ2-1; D is unresolved. Trimming stripped 4 bases from V and 0 bases from J, with 13 bases between. The CDR3 has 16 amino acids. Germline V gene lookup returns CDR1 SGHNT and CDR2 YENEEA. Full variable domain (outside the CDR3, taken from reference TRBV11-3 and TRBJ2-1): EAGVVQSPRYKIIEKKQPVAFWCNPISGHNTLYWYLQNLGQGPELLIRYENEEAVDDSQLPKDRFSAERLKGVDSTLKIQPAELGDSAVYLCASSSGGGRSYNEQFFGPGTRLTVL.

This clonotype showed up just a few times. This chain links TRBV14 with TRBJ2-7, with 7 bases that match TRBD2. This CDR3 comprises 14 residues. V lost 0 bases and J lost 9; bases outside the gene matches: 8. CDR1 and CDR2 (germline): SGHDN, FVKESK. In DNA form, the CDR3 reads TGTGCCAGCAGCCAAGATTGGCGGGAGAGGGTGCAGTACTTC. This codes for CASSQDWRERVQYF.

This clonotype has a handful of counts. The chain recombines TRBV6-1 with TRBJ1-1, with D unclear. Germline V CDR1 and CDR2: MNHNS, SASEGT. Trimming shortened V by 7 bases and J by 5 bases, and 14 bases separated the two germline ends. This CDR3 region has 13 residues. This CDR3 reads CASMFGRGTEAFF. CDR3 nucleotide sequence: TGTGCCAGCATGTTTGGGAGAGGGACTGAAGCTTTCTTT.

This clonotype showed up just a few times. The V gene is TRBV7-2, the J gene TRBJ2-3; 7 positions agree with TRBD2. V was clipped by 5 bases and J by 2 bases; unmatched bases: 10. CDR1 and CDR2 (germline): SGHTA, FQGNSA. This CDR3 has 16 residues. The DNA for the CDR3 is TGTGCCAGCAGCCGTGGGGGTCTAGCGGACACAGATACGCAGTATTTT. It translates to CASSRGGLADTDTQYF.

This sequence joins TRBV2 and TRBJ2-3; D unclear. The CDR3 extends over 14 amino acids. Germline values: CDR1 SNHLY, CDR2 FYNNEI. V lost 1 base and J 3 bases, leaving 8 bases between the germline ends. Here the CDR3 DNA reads TGTGCCAGCAGTGAAGGGACGAGAACAGATACGCAGTATTTT. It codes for CASSEGTRTDTQYF.

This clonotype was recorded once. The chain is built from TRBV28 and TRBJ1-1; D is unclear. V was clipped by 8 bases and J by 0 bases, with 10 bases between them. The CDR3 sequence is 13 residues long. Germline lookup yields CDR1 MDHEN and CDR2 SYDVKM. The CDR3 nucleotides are TGTGCCAGCGCTGCTACGGTGAACACTGAAGCTTTCTTT. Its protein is CASAATVNTEAFF.

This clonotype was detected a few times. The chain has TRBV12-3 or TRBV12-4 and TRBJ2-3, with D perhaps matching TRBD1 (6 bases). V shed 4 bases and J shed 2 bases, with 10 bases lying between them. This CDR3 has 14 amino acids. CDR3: CASSSGQNTDTQYF. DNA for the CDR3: TGTGCCAGCAGTTCCGGACAGAACACAGATACGCAGTATTTT.